The clone carrying this TCR beta chain was recorded many times. This CDR3 is built from 14 residues. Trimming shortened V by 0 bases and J by 1 base, and 7 bases separated the two germline ends. Germline V gene data show CDR1 as SGHRS and CDR2 as YFSETQ. This sample was taken from a study of Graves' ophthalmopathy and Graves' hyperthyroidism. Amplification of the TCR beta CDR3 regions used RNA transcripts (as template). Investigators did first-round RT-PCR with HTBI primers, then second-round multiplex PCR. Each CDR3 protein gets one entry after TCRdb re-called the multiplex PCR reads with MiXCR. This table holds hundreds of thousands of distinct CDR3 sequences, roughly 39% found once.

This sequence was found in an adult man with Graves' ophthalmopathy. The sequenced material came from peripheral blood. V and J are TRBV5-1 and TRBJ1-1; D may be TRBD1 (5 bases). The CDR3 is CASSLGQRNTEAFF. CDR3 bases: TGCGCCAGCAGCTTGGGACAGAGGAACACTGAAGCTTTCTTT.